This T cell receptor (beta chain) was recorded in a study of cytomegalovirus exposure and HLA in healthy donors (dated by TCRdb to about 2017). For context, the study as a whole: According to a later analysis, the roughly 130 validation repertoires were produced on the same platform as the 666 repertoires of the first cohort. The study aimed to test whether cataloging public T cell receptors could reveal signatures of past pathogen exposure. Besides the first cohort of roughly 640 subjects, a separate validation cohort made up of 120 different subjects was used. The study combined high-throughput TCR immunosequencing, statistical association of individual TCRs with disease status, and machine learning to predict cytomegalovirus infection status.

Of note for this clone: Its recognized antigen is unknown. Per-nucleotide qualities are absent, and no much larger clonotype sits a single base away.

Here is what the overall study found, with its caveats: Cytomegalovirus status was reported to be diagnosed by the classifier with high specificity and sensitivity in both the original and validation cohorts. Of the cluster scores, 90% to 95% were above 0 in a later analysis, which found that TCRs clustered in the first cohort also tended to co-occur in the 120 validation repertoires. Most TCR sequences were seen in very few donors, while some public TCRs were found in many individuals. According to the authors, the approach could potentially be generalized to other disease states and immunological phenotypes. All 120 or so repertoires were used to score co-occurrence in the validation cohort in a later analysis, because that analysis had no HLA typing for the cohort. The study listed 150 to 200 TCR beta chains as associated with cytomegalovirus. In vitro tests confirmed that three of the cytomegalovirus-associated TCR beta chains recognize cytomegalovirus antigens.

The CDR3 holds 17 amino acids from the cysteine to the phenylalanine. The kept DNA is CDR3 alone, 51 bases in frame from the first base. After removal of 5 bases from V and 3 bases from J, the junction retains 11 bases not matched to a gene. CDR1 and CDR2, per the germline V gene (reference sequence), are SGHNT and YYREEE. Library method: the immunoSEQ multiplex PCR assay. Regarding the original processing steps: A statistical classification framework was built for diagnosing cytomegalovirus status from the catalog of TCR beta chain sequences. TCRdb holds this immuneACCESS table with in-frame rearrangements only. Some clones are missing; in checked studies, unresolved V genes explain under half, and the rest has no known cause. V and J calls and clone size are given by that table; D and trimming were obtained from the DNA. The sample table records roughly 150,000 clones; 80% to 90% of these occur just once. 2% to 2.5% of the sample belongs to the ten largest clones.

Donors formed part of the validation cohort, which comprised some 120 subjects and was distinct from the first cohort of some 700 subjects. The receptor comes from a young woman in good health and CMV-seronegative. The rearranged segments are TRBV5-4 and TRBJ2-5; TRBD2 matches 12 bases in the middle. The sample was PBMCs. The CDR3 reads CASSLGVRLAGEETQYF. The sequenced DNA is TGTGCCAGCAGTCTAGGTGTCCGACTAGCGGGGGAAGAGACCCAGTACTTC. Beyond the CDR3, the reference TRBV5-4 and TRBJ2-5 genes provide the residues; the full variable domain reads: ETGVTQSPTHLIKTRGQQVTLRCSSQSGHNTVSWYQQALGQGPQFIFQYYREEENGRGNFPPRFSGLQFPNYSSELNVNALELDDSALYLCASSLGVRLAGEETQYFGPGTRLLVL.